This T cell receptor (beta chain) was profiled in a study of shared clonotypes between healthy human individuals. Study-level background: The composition of the donors was a couple of women and a few men aged 18 to 49.

As for this clone: The antigen is undetermined.

CDR3 length: 14 amino acids. With V trimmed by 2 bases and J by 8 bases, 4 bases remained unmatched. CDR1 SGHRS and CDR2 YFSETQ come from the germline V gene. The repertoire was sequenced with immunoSEQ multiplex PCR; TCRdb's copy has only in-frame clones and lacks some. The data contain millions of clones, roughly nine tenths of them singletons. Study results and caveats: Shared clonotypes: about 5% naive CD4, roughly 3.8% naive CD8, less than 2.5% memory CD4, around 0.4% memory CD8.

The investigators split CD4+ cells into a CD45RA+ naive subset and a CD45RA-negative memory subset. This clonotype was sampled from a man aged 18 to 29 in good health. The sample was naive CD4+ T cells sorted from blood. The subset is: CD45RA+ positively selected. The rearrangement joins TRBV5-1 to TRBJ1-6, with 7 bases matching TRBD1. The CDR3 sequence: CASSFDQGDSPLHF. The CDR3, as DNA: TGCGCCAGCAGCTTTGACCAGGGGGATTCACCCCTCCACTTT.